This T cell receptor (beta chain) was sequenced during a study of graft-versus-host responses after intestinal transplantation. Study details: All recipients were transplanted with multivisceral, liver-intestinal, or isolated intestinal grafts. Among the recipients, all got anti-thymocyte globulin induction and then tacrolimus and steroids for 2 to 3 years.

With regard to this clone: Its antigen is not known.

Generated by immunoSEQ multiplex PCR, the TCRdb table keeps only in-frame clones and is missing some. This table holds 150,000 or so clones, 85% to 95% found once. CDR3 size: 14 residues. Trimming pared 1 base from V and 4 bases from J, leaving 11 bases between. CDR1 and CDR2 from the germline V gene are MGHRA and YSYEKL. General observations from the study: Declining HvG levels early post-transplant were linked to peak circulating GvH clone levels. Detected in recipient marrow were GvH clones, some of which were first observed in ileum or blood.

Here the sequenced sample was unstimulated CD4+ T cells sorted from spleen or lymph node cells, taken before intestinal transplant. This chain connects TRBV4-1 to TRBJ2-7; possibly TRBD1 for D (5 bases). The sequence was obtained from a human donor who received an intestinal transplant. The DNA for the CDR3 is TGCGCCAGCAGCCAAGCCAGGGCTGGGTACGAGCAGTACTTC. It is translated as CASSQARAGYEQYF.